This TCR beta chain was recovered during a study of cytomegalovirus exposure and HLA in healthy donors. Study overall: A data release that came early held around 85 million unique TCRs from HLA-typed donors.

In regard to this clone: Its antigen is as yet unknown.

Study outcomes and limitations: Later analysis identified 15,000 to 20,000 TCR beta sequences associated with HLA alleles, using a false discovery rate threshold of 0.05.

The PCR used 60 Vbeta and 13 Jbeta primers. The assay was immunoSEQ multiplex PCR, and TCRdb's table has in-frame clones only and misses some. The sample lists roughly 120,000 clones, 76% occurring once. Deletions cut 8 bases from V and 0 bases from J, with 8 bases between. This CDR3 has 14 amino acids. Germline lookup yields CDR1 SNHLY and CDR2 FYNNEI. The TCR comes from a woman aged 50 to 65 in good health and CMV-seropositive. The material sequenced was PBMCs. The gene calls are TRBV2 and TRBJ2-6; D uncertain. The CDR3 region has the DNA TGTGCCAGCGACTCGGACTCTGGGGCCAACGTCCTGACTTTC. Translation: CASDSDSGANVLTF.